Listed below are T cell receptor beta chains from one sample, sequenced in a study of blood T cell repertoires in COVID-19. Sequencing was performed with immunoSEQ multiplex PCR; in TCRdb, only in-frame clones are kept and a portion is missing. Among about 200,000 clones listed, roughly 85% were seen once. Material: peripheral blood. These receptors were collected from a woman older than 75 with acute or convalescent COVID-19. Each CDR3 is given without its conserved first and last residue. D genes are given only for firm matches.

V gene: TRBV4-3; J gene: TRBJ1-3; D gene: .; CDR3 protein: ASRSYRAGNTIY
V gene: TRBV24-1; J gene: TRBJ1-5; D gene: .; CDR3 protein: ATSGARGGGNQPQH
V gene: TRBV3-1/TRBV3-2; J gene: TRBJ1-3; D gene: .; CDR3 protein: ASSYRGSGNTIY
V gene: TRBV9; J gene: TRBJ2-1; D gene: .; CDR3 protein: ASSVQGSGSYNEQF
V gene: TRBV28; J gene: TRBJ1-5; D gene: .; CDR3 protein: ASSPTGQPNQPQH
V gene: TRBV27; J gene: TRBJ1-2; D gene: TRBD1; CDR3 protein: ASSSSGTGGYGYT
V gene: TRBV7-9; J gene: TRBJ1-4; D gene: .; CDR3 protein: ASSFTSNEKLF
V gene: TRBV29-1; J gene: TRBJ1-1; D gene: .; CDR3 protein: SVDRGRNTEAF
V gene: TRBV18; J gene: TRBJ1-1; D gene: .; CDR3 protein: ASSPIAGDSYTEAF
V gene: TRBV10-3; J gene: TRBJ2-7; D gene: TRBD2; CDR3 protein: ATGTSRGTAYEQY
V gene: TRBV7-2; J gene: TRBJ1-2; D gene: .; CDR3 protein: ASSQNRYTNYGYT
V gene: TRBV7-9; J gene: TRBJ2-3; D gene: TRBD2; CDR3 protein: ASSPFPTSGGPDTQY
V gene: TRBV7-8; J gene: TRBJ2-1; D gene: .; CDR3 protein: ASSRGGDPYNEQF
V gene: TRBV2; J gene: TRBJ2-7; D gene: .; CDR3 protein: ATQRDRPDTYEQY
V gene: TRBV4-3; J gene: TRBJ2-4; D gene: TRBD1; CDR3 protein: ASSQGQGINIQY
V gene: TRBV12-3/TRBV12-4; J gene: TRBJ2-7; D gene: .; CDR3 protein: ASSFETTEQY
V gene: TRBV7-8; J gene: TRBJ1-5; D gene: TRBD1; CDR3 protein: ANSLTTGTGVSNQPQH
V gene: TRBV14; J gene: TRBJ2-3; D gene: TRBD2; CDR3 protein: ASSQRGAGTSGSWNTQY
V gene: TRBV6-5; J gene: TRBJ2-1; D gene: .; CDR3 protein: ASSYSWGGNEQF
V gene: TRBV20-1; J gene: TRBJ1-2; D gene: .; CDR3 protein: SAPDGYT
V gene: TRBV27; J gene: TRBJ1-4; D gene: TRBD1; CDR3 protein: ASSFRGRDEKLF
V gene: TRBV19; J gene: TRBJ2-5; D gene: TRBD2; CDR3 protein: ASSSTPGLAGETQY
V gene: TRBV6-2/TRBV6-3; J gene: TRBJ2-7; D gene: .; CDR3 protein: ASSYRGTAIGYEQY
V gene: TRBV3-1/TRBV3-2; J gene: TRBJ1-3; D gene: .; CDR3 protein: ASSQGADFSGNTIY
V gene: TRBV3-1/TRBV3-2; J gene: TRBJ2-3; D gene: TRBD2; CDR3 protein: ASSQGVAGDTDTQY
V gene: TRBV21-1; J gene: TRBJ2-1; D gene: .; CDR3 protein: ASSSRPRVAGVSDNEQF
V gene: TRBV5-8; J gene: TRBJ1-5; D gene: TRBD1; CDR3 protein: ASSWGTGESQPQH
V gene: TRBV2; J gene: TRBJ2-5; D gene: TRBD1; CDR3 protein: ASSEGQGGTQY
V gene: TRBV12-3/TRBV12-4; J gene: TRBJ1-1; D gene: TRBD1; CDR3 protein: ASSPTTGRGAF
V gene: TRBV27; J gene: TRBJ2-7; D gene: TRBD1; CDR3 protein: ASSRTGPYEQY